Listed below are T cell receptor beta chains from one sample, sequenced in a study of blood T cell repertoires in COVID-19. Using immunoSEQ multiplex PCR, the repertoire was profiled, and TCRdb retains in-frame clones only, with some absent. The sample includes tens of thousands of clones, 80% to 85% of them seen just once. Sequenced material: peripheral blood. The receptor set was obtained from a man aged 45-65 years with acute or convalescent COVID-19. CDR3s leave out the opening cysteine and the closing phenylalanine or tryptophan. Clone size, where shown, is once, few, many, or a class for clones that have expanded.

j_call	v_call	clone_size	cdr3_aa
TRBJ2-1	TRBV27	few	ASSPITGDEQF
TRBJ2-1	TRBV14	.	ASSQVRTGRNEQF
TRBJ2-2	TRBV7-2	.	ASNPGQEKTGELF
TRBJ1-6	TRBV2	.	ASSDWDRGNSPLH
TRBJ2-7	TRBV15	.	ATSRDQGRQY
TRBJ2-3	TRBV19	.	ASSAASLAAGTDTQY
TRBJ1-3	TRBV4-3	.	ASSQDFSSGNTIY
TRBJ2-7	TRBV10-2	.	ASSVGTSGRNYEQY
TRBJ2-1	TRBV2	.	ASSLDRRRDEQF
TRBJ1-1	TRBV19	.	ASRHRDGNLNTEAF
TRBJ1-5	TRBV11-2	once	ASSPGQGAGQPQH
TRBJ2-3	TRBV7-2	.	ASSLQAGGQY
TRBJ1-6	TRBV30	once	AWSVQQGDSPLH
TRBJ1-1	TRBV7-9	.	ASSLSTGTTEAF
TRBJ1-1	TRBV9	few	ASSVTVDTEAF
TRBJ1-5	TRBV6-4	.	ASSGQAGNQPQH
TRBJ2-7	TRBV2	.	ASSLQVTGEQY
TRBJ2-1	TRBV28	.	ASSSSGGDNEQF
TRBJ2-1	TRBV4-3	.	ASSQDRVEQF
TRBJ2-7	TRBV19	.	ASRTVGQGVSEQY
TRBJ2-7	TRBV5-6	.	ASSRVVYRGHEQY
TRBJ2-1	TRBV3-1/TRBV3-2	.	ASSHPTSRILNEQF
TRBJ1-1	TRBV4-3	.	ASSQDEGAITEAF
TRBJ2-1	TRBV25-1	.	ATLAGGSPWSDNEQF